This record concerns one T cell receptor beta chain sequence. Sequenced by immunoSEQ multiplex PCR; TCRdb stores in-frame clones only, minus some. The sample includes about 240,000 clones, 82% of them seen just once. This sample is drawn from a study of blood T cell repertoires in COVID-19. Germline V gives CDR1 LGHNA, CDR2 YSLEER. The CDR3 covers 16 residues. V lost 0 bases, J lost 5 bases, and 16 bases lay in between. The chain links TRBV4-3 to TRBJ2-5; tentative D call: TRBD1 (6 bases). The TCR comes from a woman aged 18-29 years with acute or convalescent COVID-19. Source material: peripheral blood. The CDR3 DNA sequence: TGCGCCAGCAGCCAAGATCTGGGGGCGTTGCGGGAGACCCAGTACTTC. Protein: CASSQDLGALRETQYF.